One and the same sample provided the 3 T cell receptor beta chains below, sequenced in a study of cytomegalovirus exposure and HLA in healthy donors (dated by TCRdb to the late 2010s). Library preparation was by the immunoSEQ multiplex PCR assay. For the multiplex PCR, a mixture combining 60 forward primers for TCR Vbeta segments and 13 reverse primers for TCR Jbeta segments was used. The source is immuneACCESS, and TCRdb retained only in-frame sequences with V and J called. Part of the clones is not carried over; for the studies checked, unresolved V genes explain less than half of this, and the remainder is unexplained. The sample table lists 240,000 or so clones, roughly 82% of them with a count of one. Of the sample, 5% to 6.5% is held by the ten largest clones. Sequencing was carried out using PBMCs. These receptors originate from a woman between 40 and 50 years old in good health and CMV-seropositive.

The rearrangement uses TRBV5-6 and TRBJ2-3; TRBD1 might be the D (5 bases). V lost 0 bases to trimming and J lost 0 bases, with 8 bases between them. CDR3 length: 15 amino acids. CDR1 and CDR2 from the germline V gene are SGHDT and YYEEEE. The CDR3 DNA reads TGTGCCAGCAGCTTGGGCAGGGATAGCACAGATACGCAGTATTTT. Protein product: CASSLGRDSTDTQYF.

Here the CDR3 DNA reads TGTGCCAGCAGGGTTGACCCTTCTACAGGGAAAGCTTTCTTT. Translating it yields CASRVDPSTGKAFF. The genes are TRBV7-2 and TRBJ1-1; D is possibly TRBD1 (6 bases). Trimming took 6 bases from V and 9 from J, leaving 20 bases between them. The CDR3 contains 14 residues. In germline, CDR1 is SGHTA, CDR2 FQGNSA.

V and J are TRBV5-4 and TRBJ2-2, with TRBD2 identical over 11 bases. Per the germline V gene, CDR1 is SGHNT and CDR2 is YYREEE (reference sequence). CDR3 length: 15 residues. The trim removed 4 bases at V and 5 bases at J, leaving 4 bases unmatched. CDR3 sequence: CASSRRTSGTGELFF. The CDR3 bases are TGTGCCAGCAGCAGGAGGACTAGCGGGACCGGGGAGCTGTTTTTT.